Listed here are 26 T cell receptor delta chains from one sample, sequenced in a study of gamma-delta chains in newborns, infants, children. TCRdb re-analyzed the reads via CATT. This sample has about 15,000 delta-chain clones, with about 7% found just once. The sequenced sample consisted of blood. The receptor set was obtained from a child who was a newborn, infant or young child, either healthy, febrile or measles-vaccinated (not recorded which).

A few counts support this clone. Other nucleotide sequences from this sample produce the same CDR3. The chain joins TRDV2 to TRDJ2; tentatively, D is TRDD3 (6 bases). Germline values: CDR1 GEAIGNYY, CDR2 EKD. V shed 3 bases and J shed 1 base, with 23 bases lying between them. The CDR3 is 19 residues long. This CDR3 reads CACDPTRGFWFNLTAQLFF. In DNA form, the CDR3 reads TGTGCCTGTGACCCTACGAGGGGATTCTGGTTCAATTTGACAGCACAACTCTTCTTT.

For this clone: With a much larger clone just one base away, this may be a read error. The same CDR3 arises from other DNA sequences in this sample as well. The CDR3 DNA reads as TGTGCCTGTGACCCGACTGGGGGACCTAGCTCCTGGGACACCCGGCAGATGTTTTTC. It is translated as CACDPTGGPSSWDTRQMFF. V gene TRDV2 combines with J gene TRDJ3; 9 nucleotides align to TRDD3. This CDR3 has 19 amino acids. The V gene's germline CDR1 is GEAIGNYY and CDR2 EKD.

This clone occurred a few times. J is TRDJ1 and V is TRDV2; unclear D gene. The CDR3 consists of 15 residues. Trimming took off 2 bases at V and 3 bases at J, with 15 bases between the two ends. Germline V gene sequence: CDR1 GEAIGNYY, CDR2 EKD. CDR3 nucleotide sequence: TGTGCCTGTGACAGCGTACTCCCCGTACCCGATAAACTCATCTTT. Its translation is CACDSVLPVPDKLIF.

The chain uses TRDV2 and TRDJ1; TRDD3 matches at 11 bases. Germline V lookup: CDR1 GEAIGNYY, CDR2 EKD. This CDR3 is built from 16 residues. Germline trimming cut 3 bases from V and 5 bases from J; bases unmatched to any gene: 10. This chain's CDR3 is CACDPVLGDKKDKLIF. The CDR3 DNA sequence: TGTGCCTGTGACCCAGTACTGGGGGATAAAAAGGATAAACTCATCTTT.

With respect to this clone: TCRdb lists the protein of a much larger clone for this DNA, which differs at residue 2, so this is likely a read error; the protein given here is translated from the DNA itself. This chain links TRDV2 with TRDJ3, with 9 bases that match TRDD3. The CDR3 contains 18 residues. Germline values: CDR1 GEAIGNYY, CDR2 EKD. The CDR3 reads CSCDTYWGSSWDTRQMFF. CDR3 coding DNA: TGTTCCTGTGACACCTACTGGGGGAGCTCCTGGGACACCCGACAGATGTTTTTC.

This clone was seen more than once but under ten times. A read error may account for a junction end that differs from germline. Different DNA sequences within this sample yield the same CDR3. V and J are TRDV2 and TRDJ3; weak D call: TRDD3 (5 bases). The CDR3 totals 18 residues. Germline CDR1 GEAIGNYY, CDR2 EKD. DNA for the CDR3: TGTGCCTGTGACACCGGGGGGTACGCGTCCTGGGACACCCGACAGATGTTTTTT. As protein: CACDTGGYASWDTRQMFF.

This clone was detected a few times. The chain carries TRDV2 and TRDJ3; TRDD3 matches 12 bases. The CDR3 totals 21 residues. With 0 bases clipped from V and 1 base from J, the junction kept 9 bases outside the gene matches. Per germline, CDR1 GEAIGNYY and CDR2 EKD. DNA for the CDR3: TGTGCCTGTGACACCCCCTTGACTGGGGGATACTCGTCCTGGGACACCCGACAGATGTTTTTC. It yields the protein CACDTPLTGGYSSWDTRQMFF.

The chain links TRDV2 to TRDJ3, with 9 bases that match TRDD3. Per germline, CDR1 GEAIGNYY and CDR2 EKD. J lost 0 bases, V lost 0 bases, and 5 bases had no gene match. CDR3 size: 19 residues. The CDR3 nucleotides are TGTGCCTGTGACACCTCGGGGATACGACCCTCCTGGGACACCCGACAGATGTTTTTC. This translates into CACDTSGIRPSWDTRQMFF.

This clone has a handful of counts. This CDR3 is also generated by other DNA sequences in the sample. The rearrangement links TRDV2 to TRDJ3; 8 nucleotides match TRDD3. V was clipped by 2 bases and J by 0 bases; unmatched bases: 8. CDR3 length: 19 amino acids. Germline V lookup: CDR1 GEAIGNYY, CDR2 EKD. The CDR3 DNA reads as TGTGCCTGTGACAGTACTGGGGGTCTCAGCTCCTGGGACACCCGACAGATGTTTTTC. It yields the protein CACDSTGGLSSWDTRQMFF.

This clone came up a few times. Within the sample, other DNA sequences also encode this same CDR3. The CDR3 bases are TGTGCCTGTGACAGAGTTGGCACTTTGACAGCACAACTCTTCTTT. It specifies CACDRVGTLTAQLFF. The V call is TRDV2, the J call TRDJ2; D ambiguous. CDR3 size: 15 residues. Germline V gene lookup returns CDR1 GEAIGNYY and CDR2 EKD. V gave up 2 bases and J gave up 0 bases, with 9 bases separating them.

This clone was seen at least ten times. A far larger clone is off by one base, so a read error is likely. This specimen includes other DNA sequences encoding the same CDR3. J is TRDJ3 and V is TRDV2; 10 positions match TRDD3. The CDR3 loop spans 17 amino acids. Germline assignment: CDR1 GEAIGNYY and CDR2 EKD. The V gene end was trimmed by 2 bases and the J gene end by 2 bases; junction bases not matched to a gene: 2. As DNA, the CDR3 is TGTGCCTGTGACATACTGGGGGATGCCTGGGACACCCGACAGATGTTTTTC. Protein: CACDILGDAWDTRQMFF.

This clone is deemed medium-sized. The chain has TRDV2 and TRDJ1; 8 nucleotides match TRDD3. This CDR3 is 13 amino acids long. Trimming removed 3 bases from V and 2 bases from J; junction bases left unmatched: 1. CDR1 and CDR2 (germline): GEAIGNYY, EKD. DNA of the CDR3: TGTGCCTGTGACTACTGGGGGACCGATAAACTCATCTTT. Protein: CACDYWGTDKLIF.

This clone showed up just a few times. The CDR3 DNA sequence: TGTGCCTGTGACAAAGTACTGGGGGACGACTGGGACACCCGACAGATGTTTTTC. Translation: CACDKVLGDDWDTRQMFF. This chain links TRDV2 with TRDJ3; 9 positions match TRDD3. The V and J ends lost 2 bases and 3 bases, in that order; junction bases with no gene match: 7. From germline, CDR1 is GEAIGNYY and CDR2 EKD. The CDR3 consists of 18 residues.

This clone was counted at least ten times. A much larger clone lies a single base off, so this may be a read error. This sample also contains other DNA sequences that code for the same CDR3. The V and J genes are TRDV2 and TRDJ3; 13 bases line up with TRDD3. After removal of 2 bases from V and 2 bases from J, the junction contained 2 bases not matched to a gene. The length of the CDR3 is 18 residues. Germline loops: CDR1 GEAIGNYY, CDR2 EKD. The CDR3 nucleotides are TGTGCCTGTGACAGTACTGGGGGATACGCCTGGGACACCCGACAGATGTTTTTC. Protein: CACDSTGGYAWDTRQMFF.

This clone was seen a few times. The protein TCRdb gives is from a much larger clone and does not agree with this DNA's translation at residues 6 and 7, likely a read error; the protein shown here comes from the DNA. The chain links TRDV2 to TRDJ3; TRDD3 matches at 8 bases. The V gene end was trimmed by 0 bases and the J gene end by 0 bases; junction bases not matched to a gene: 6. Germline CDR1 reads GEAIGNYY; CDR2 reads EKD. This CDR3 has 19 amino acids. The CDR3 DNA sequence: TGTGCCTGTGACACCGCACCGGGGGATAGCTCCTGGGACACCCGACAGATGTTTTTC. Translating gives CACDTAPGDSSWDTRQMFF.

This clone has more than one count but fewer than ten. This sequence joins TRDV2 and TRDJ3; 7 bases map to TRDD3. Germline lookup yields CDR1 GEAIGNYY and CDR2 EKD. V shed 0 bases and J 4 bases; nucleotides not matched to a gene: 8. The CDR3 is made up of 18 amino acids. Written as DNA, the CDR3 is TGTGCCTGTGACACCGTACTGGGGTATCCTTGGGACACCCGACAGATGTTTTTC. Translating it yields CACDTVLGYPWDTRQMFF.

The sample holds a few counts of this clone. This likely reflects a read error, since a far larger clone is one base away. This same CDR3 is encoded by further DNA sequences in the sample. This chain joins TRDV2 and TRDJ3; 11 bases are shared with TRDD3. This CDR3 has 17 residues. The germline V gene encodes CDR1 GEAIGNYY and CDR2 EKD. Written as DNA, the CDR3 is TGTGCCTGCGACACTGGGGGATACTCCTGGGACACCCGACAGATGTTTTTC. This gives the protein CACDTGGYSWDTRQMFF.

The V and J genes are TRDV3 and TRDJ1; 10 nucleotides align to TRDD3. Losses at the gene ends were 2 bases for V and 3 bases for J; bases not matched to a gene: 0. Germline loops: CDR1 TVYSNPD, CDR2 GDNSRS (reference sequence). The CDR3 length is 12 residues. CDR3 nucleotide sequence: TGTGCCTTTGGGGGATACGCCGATAAACTCATCTTT. Protein product: CAFGGYADKLIF.

This clone was found many times. The likely explanation is a read error, given a far larger clone one base away. Other DNA sequences in this specimen translate into the identical CDR3. The rearrangement joins TRDV2 to TRDJ2; possibly TRDD3 for D (5 bases). Germline V gene sequence: CDR1 GEAIGNYY, CDR2 EKD. The V and J ends lost 1 base and 4 bases respectively, with 6 bases between them. The CDR3 extends over 13 amino acids. The CDR3 loop is CACDTWGTAQLFF. The CDR3 DNA is TGTGCCTGTGACACGTGGGGGACAGCACAACTCTTCTTT.

There are a few counts of this clone. Possible read error: a much larger clone is one base away. The sample carries other DNA sequences with the same CDR3. The chain has TRDV2 and TRDJ2; the match to TRDD3 covers 10 bases. The J segment lost 0 bases and the V segment lost 0 bases, leaving 0 bases of the junction unmatched. Germline CDR1 and CDR2: GEAIGNYY and EKD. The CDR3 covers 16 residues. For the CDR3, the DNA is TGTGCCTGTGACACCGGGGGATACGCTTTGACAGCACAACTCTTCTTT. The encoded protein is CACDTGGYALTAQLFF.

In its sample, this clone ranks as medium-sized. This sample includes further DNA sequences coding for the same CDR3. The CDR3 is CACDTGGWSSWDTRQMFF. The CDR3, as DNA: TGTGCCTGTGACACTGGGGGATGGAGCTCCTGGGACACCCGACAGATGTTTTTC. The chain carries TRDV2 and TRDJ3; the match to TRDD3 covers 8 bases. The CDR3 consists of 18 residues. CDR1 GEAIGNYY and CDR2 EKD come from the germline V gene. V shed 1 base, J shed 0 bases, and the junction held 4 bases outside the gene matches.

In its sample, this clone ranks as medium-sized. The chain has TRDV2 and TRDJ3; 8 bases agree with TRDD3. CDR3 size: 18 residues. V was clipped by 2 bases and J by 0 bases; unmatched bases: 5. CDR1 GEAIGNYY and CDR2 EKD come from the germline V gene. This chain's CDR3 is CACDNWGPSSWDTRQMFF. CDR3 DNA: TGTGCCTGTGACAACTGGGGGCCGAGCTCCTGGGACACCCGACAGATGTTTTTC.

In this sample, this clone turned up a few times. One end of the junction does not line up with germline, which may come from a read error. The same CDR3 arises from other DNA sequences in this sample as well. This sequence joins TRDV2 and TRDJ3, with 11 bases fitting TRDD3. Germline V gene data show CDR1 as GEAIGNYY and CDR2 as EKD. The length of the CDR3 is 19 residues. DNA of the CDR3: TGTGCCTGCGACACCCTACTGGGGGATAAGTCCTGGGACACCCGACAGATGTTTTTC. Translated: CACDTLLGDKSWDTRQMFF.

This clone was recorded a few times. One end of the junction is discordant with germline, which a read error may explain. Other DNA sequences in the same sample also yield this CDR3. This rearrangement joins TRDV2 to TRDJ3; 12 nucleotides align to TRDD3. The CDR3 extends over 19 amino acids. Per the germline V gene, CDR1 is GEAIGNYY and CDR2 is EKD. CDR3: CACDTYWGIPSWDTRQMFF. CDR3 sequence (DNA): TGTGCCTGCGACACTTACTGGGGGATACCCTCCTGGGACACCCGACAGATGTTTTTC.

This clone was detected many times. This CDR3 is CACDTLFAGDTGLSSWDTRQMFF. CDR3 sequence (DNA): TGTGCCTGTGACACCCTTTTCGCTGGGGATACGGGACTTAGCTCCTGGGACACCCGACAGATGTTTTTC. The chain carries TRDV2 and TRDJ3; 9 positions match TRDD3. Per the germline V gene, CDR1 is GEAIGNYY and CDR2 is EKD. CDR3 length equals 23 residues. Losses at the gene ends were 0 bases for V and 0 bases for J; bases not matched to a gene: 17.

This clone came up a few times. This likely reflects a read error, since a far larger clone is one base away. This sequence joins TRDV2 and TRDJ3; 7 bases align to TRDD3. From germline, CDR1 is GEAIGNYY and CDR2 EKD. The CDR3 spans 16 residues. CDR3 in amino acids: CACDWGSSWDTRRMFF. DNA of the CDR3: TGTGCCTGTGACTGGGGGAGCTCCTGGGACACCCGACGGATGTTTTTC.